The present entry profiles one T cell receptor (beta chain) with its context. It has no known antigen specificity. No base quality information exists; no much larger clone differs at one position. The data derive from a study of cytomegalovirus exposure and HLA in healthy donors (dated by TCRdb to the late 2010s). Some background on the complete study: An earlier analysis of several hundred of the donors reported approximately 300 Gb of sequence data and approximately 120 million unique TCR beta sequences obtained from 180 million or so T cells. Roughly 5 DR-DQ haplotypes were handled as single units for association and clustering because linkage in the cohort was strong. Using immunosequencing, the study profiled T cell repertoires from roughly 650 subjects and related those repertoires to cytomegalovirus serostatus. All discovery cohort repertoires had been generated on a single sequencing platform. Genome-wide SNP genotypes for about 60% of the 666 donors were used in a later genetic analysis, which treated that subset as a discovery cohort. The number of donors typed differed by locus, with 629-630 for A, B, C, DRB1 and DQB1, around 500 for DQA1, 600 to 610 for DPA1, and around 430 for DPB1. Rather than using new phenotypic data, the later analysis identified candidate immune exposures from TCR beta sequences and from how often those sequences occurred across donors. About 320 gigabases of sequencing data and tens of millions of unique TCR sequences were included in an early release covering about 600 HLA-typed donors. The genetic ancestry cluster associated with self-reported Caucasian donors included 65% to 90% of the roughly 410 genotyped donors. Class I and class II HLA loci were covered by the typing at four-digit resolution. Among a few hundred genotyped donors of the cohort, an average of approximately 240,000 unique TCR beta nucleotide sequences were sequenced per donor, roughly 18% of them non-productive. A separate validation cohort of about 110 different subjects was used in addition to the approximately 610-subject first cohort. In an earlier analysis of 587 of the donors, high-throughput TCR beta sequencing was used to judge whether each TCR beta V gene segment behaved as functional or pseudogenic. The study combined high-throughput TCR immunosequencing, statistical association of individual TCRs with disease status, and machine learning to predict cytomegalovirus infection status. In a later analysis, previously published TCR beta repertoires from 550 to 750 donors were re-analyzed and high-resolution HLA genotyping was added so that TCR occurrence patterns could be studied. The study aimed to test whether signatures of past pathogen exposure could be identified by cataloging public T cell receptors. Donor age, sex, ethnicity and CMV serostatus were compiled alongside the repertoire data. General study outcomes and caveats: A later analysis found that HLA-associated TCR beta chains were more clonally expanded and had lower generation probabilities than equally common non-associated chains. In a later analysis, several top co-occurrence clusters were reported to appear linked to parvovirus B19, influenza, CMV and Epstein-Barr virus. A cluster of highly shared sequence variants was judged likely to represent a technical artifact of the sequencing pipeline. According to a later analysis, TCR association rates differed among HLA loci, with DRB1 alleles showing the most associated TCRs and HLA-C alleles showing the fewest. Because counts were too low, about 18 rarely observed V segments, including chromosome 9 orphons, were excluded from the earlier analysis of some 590 of the donors. A later analysis associated about 17,000 TCR beta sequences with specific HLA alleles at a false discovery rate of 0.05. According to a later genetic analysis, donors in an Asian-associated ancestry cluster had fewer N-insertions in productive TCRs than the roughly 670-donor mean. Cytomegalovirus status was reported to be diagnosed by the classifier with high specificity and sensitivity in both the original and validation cohorts. Most TCR sequences were observed very rarely across donors, whereas some public TCRs were present in many individuals. A further reported finding was that TCR beta sequences accurately predicted the HLA-A and HLA-B alleles for most subjects in the first cohort. In an earlier analysis of approximately 590 of the donors, most TCR beta V segments were observed in productive rearrangements about 87% or about 30% of the time, broadly matching IMGT annotations. Some IMGT-functional V segments, including TRBV6-2 and TRBV6-3, could not be distinguished by the 87-base-pair reads and were therefore excluded. The only immune exposure information available for the cohort was CMV serostatus. A few of the identified cytomegalovirus-associated TCR beta chains were confirmed in vitro to be specific for cytomegalovirus antigens. Only TCR beta chains were sequenced in this cohort, and the absence of alpha or paired-chain data limited detectable features. The authors suggested that the approach could potentially be generalized to other disease states and immunological phenotypes. In a later analysis, most CMV-associated TCR beta chains were found to appear HLA-restricted, with HLA associations seemingly driven largely by CMV exposure. The study listed 150 to 200 TCR beta chains as associated with cytomegalovirus. When HLA alleles, especially DR and DQ, strongly co-occurred, attributing TCR associations to individual alleles was difficult. Because HLA typing was unavailable for some donors at each locus, only the typed subset was used in association tests. Correlated functional status among segregating V segments might be attributable to linkage disequilibrium, but an unknown experimental factor could not be ruled out. An association between a missense DCLRE1C variant and V-gene and J-gene trimming of TCR beta chains was found in a later genetic analysis and replicated in an independent cohort. The presence/absence analyses assumed that sequencing depth was roughly uniform across donors, and that assumption may not be true.

The cohort comprised some 730 healthy bone marrow donors. All cohort members were sampled while nominally healthy, although unrecorded immune exposures were likely present. The donor tested CMV seropositive, placing the donor among the 289 seropositive members of the cohort. Every donor gave a peripheral blood sample, and the peripheral blood mononuclear cells from that sample were used for TCR beta sequencing. Genomic DNA extraction from the blood cell samples was performed with the Qiagen DNeasy Blood Extraction Kit. The germline V gene specifies SGHTA as CDR1 and FQGTGA as CDR2. V is trimmed back by 1 base and J by 4 bases, and the junction contains 20 bases that no gene match accounts for. The CDR3 spans 22 residues, from the cysteine through the phenylalanine. Only the CDR3 part of the read is kept: 66 bases, read in frame from the first base. The library was prepared using the immunoSEQ multiplex PCR assay. For the multiplex PCR, a mixture combining 60 forward primers for TCR Vbeta segments and 13 reverse primers for TCR Jbeta segments was used. Amplification of the CDR3 region of rearranged TCR beta genes was performed with a multiplex PCR assay on genomic DNA. On the Illumina HiSeq System, the amplified TCR beta libraries were sequenced as 87-base-pair reads. The original methods were these. In a later analysis, roughly 80 million unique TCR beta chains were counted across the roughly 670 repertoires, and roughly 11 million of these chains were shared by at least two donors. To remove PCR and sequencing errors, raw reads were error-corrected and collapsed into unique sequences using a nearest-neighbor algorithm that merged closely related sequences. To assign V, D and J gene segments, CDR3 sequences were aligned to IMGT reference sequences. For a sequence to be retained, a match of at least six nucleotides to both a V gene segment and a J gene segment was required. Rearrangements were called productive when the CDR3 lacked stop codons and stayed in frame with V and J; all others were non-productive. CDR3 was defined by IMGT convention, running from the second conserved V-encoded cysteine to the conserved J-encoded phenylalanine. In an earlier analysis of around 540 of the donors, sequences lacking an unambiguous match to a single V gene segment were excluded. An earlier analysis of 587 of the donors called V segments functional above 56.7% productive rearrangements and segregating when the between-donor standard deviation exceeded 5%. A statistical classification framework was built for diagnosing cytomegalovirus status from the catalog of TCR beta chain sequences. In a later analysis, V and J genes were assigned by comparing TCR nucleotide sequences against IMGT/GENE-DB human TR gene sequences. The TCRdist pipeline was used in a later analysis to assign CDR3 sequences and most-parsimonious VDJ recombination scenarios. In a later analysis, each TCR beta chain was defined by its CDR3 amino acid sequence together with its V-gene family, and reads without a unique V-gene family were excluded. As a way to deal with suspected cross-contamination and a sequencing artifact, a later analysis dropped 500 to 700 nucleotide sequences that were highly shared and had low generation probability. A later analysis calculated a clonal expansion index for each public chain from normalized within-repertoire ranks of inferred template counts. Generation probabilities in a later analysis came from a VDJ recombination model fitted to out-of-frame rearrangements, and those results were checked against IGoR. Hypergeometric tests were used in a later analysis to score TCR-TCR, TCR-HLA and TCR-CMV co-occurrence, with a repertoire-size bias correction applied to the TCR pairs. In a later analysis, false discovery rates were estimated by permuting HLA or CMV assignments 20 times. A later analysis grouped co-occurring TCRs with DBSCAN, adding TCRdist sequence similarity when clustering within HLA-allele-positive subsets. For co-occurrence clustering, repertoires with fewer than 30,000 or more than 120,000 public chains were excluded, along with a handful of repertoires with anomalous nucleotide sharing. The source is immuneACCESS, and TCRdb retained only in-frame sequences with V and J called. Part of the clones is not carried over; for the studies checked, unresolved V genes explain less than half of this, and the remainder is unexplained. That table supplies the V and J calls and clone size; D and trimming were determined from the DNA. Within this sample are about 150,000 clones, with 80% to 85% of them counted one time only. The ten most abundant clones make up approximately 8.1% of the sample.

What was sequenced was PBMCs. The sequence came from a woman in her forties or fifties in good health and CMV-seropositive. The V and J segments used are TRBV7-3 and TRBJ2-6, with 9 central nucleotides matching TRBD1. The CDR3 reads as follows: CASSLRAPGQGLPSGGANVLTF. The nucleotide sequence is given as TGTGCCAGCAGCTTAAGGGCTCCCGGACAGGGGCTACCCTCGGGGGGGGCCAACGTCCTGACTTTC.